These 20 T cell receptor beta chains were sequenced from one sample in a study of breast tumors, draining lymph nodes, adjacent tissues. Samples came from axillary lymph nodes draining the breast cancer. Via MiXCR, TCRdb re-called the multiplex PCR reads, giving one row per CDR3 protein. The data show 120,000 or so distinct CDR3 sequences, with about 20% seen just once and over 3% held by the top ten. What was sequenced was axillary lymph node tissue. The receptors were sampled from a female donor with breast cancer. Some clones in this sample may be carry-over from other donors' samples.

This clonotype showed up many times. The chain employs TRBV6-5 and TRBJ2-7; D uncertain. Germline loops: CDR1 MNHEY, CDR2 SVGAGI. V was clipped by 2 bases and J by 4 bases, with 9 bases between them. This CDR3 spans 13 amino acids. CDR3 residues: CASSYRLGYEQYF. The DNA for the CDR3 is TGTGCCAGCAGTTACCGGCTCGGATACGAGCAGTACTTC.

This clonotype was recorded at least ten times. The gene calls are TRBV6-1 and TRBJ1-4; no firm D call. Germline lookup yields CDR1 MNHNS and CDR2 SASEGT. V lost 4 bases to trimming and J lost 4 bases, with 10 bases between them. This CDR3 is 14 amino acids long. The CDR3 spells CASSVGMGNEKLFF. The CDR3 DNA sequence: TGTGCCAGCAGTGTTGGAATGGGTAATGAAAAACTGTTTTTT.

The table lists this clonotype with many counts. The V and J genes are TRBV10-3 and TRBJ2-3; TRBD2 agrees at 8 bases. The CDR3 has 14 amino acids. V trimming: 7 bases; J trimming: 7 bases; junction bases outside the gene matches: 10. CDR1 and CDR2 from the germline V gene are ENHRY and SYGVKD. The CDR3 sequence: CAIMESGGGNTQYF. Written as DNA, the CDR3 is TGTGCCATCATGGAGAGTGGCGGGGGGAATACGCAGTATTTT.

This clonotype was detected ten times or more. This sequence joins TRBV12-3 or TRBV12-4 and TRBJ2-2, with TRBD1 as a possible D gene (5 bases). The V end was cut by 2 bases, the J end by 3 bases, with 7 bases between. The CDR3 is made up of 14 amino acids. CDR3 nucleotides: TGTGCCAGCAGTTTACTAGGGGACACCGGGGAGCTGTTTTTT. It translates to CASSLLGDTGELFF.

This clonotype was observed at least ten times. J is TRBJ2-3 and V is TRBV7-2; D is perhaps TRBD1 or TRBD2 (6 bases each). The CDR3 contains 17 residues. Trimming removed 5 bases at V and 2 bases at J, with 20 bases between. Germline V gene data show CDR1 as SGHTA and CDR2 as FQGNSA. CDR3 coding DNA: TGTGCCAGCAGCGCAGCTCGATGGGGGCGGGACACAGATACGCAGTATTTT. Translating gives CASSAARWGRDTDTQYF. The full variable domain, with the rest looked up from reference TRBV7-2 and TRBJ2-3, is GAGVSQSPSNKVTEKGKDVELRCDPISGHTALYWYRQSLGQGLEFLIYFQGNSAPDKSGLPSDRFSAERTGGSVSTLTIQRTQQEDSAVYLCASSAARWGRDTDTQYFGPGTRLTVL.

Remarks on this clonotype: This may be a read error, as it is one base from a much larger clone. V and J are TRBV20-1 and TRBJ2-6; D is possibly TRBD1 (5 bases). Germline V gene sequence: CDR1 DFQATT, CDR2 SNEGSKA (reference sequence). This CDR3 is 15 amino acids long. This CDR3 is CSARDIGAGADVLTF. In nucleotides, the CDR3 is TGCAGTGCTAGAGATATAGGGGCTGGGGCCGACGTCCTGACTTTC.

This clonotype has a count of ten or more. The genes are TRBV7-9 and TRBJ2-2; possible D gene TRBD2, 8 bases. There are 16 residues in the CDR3. Germline V gives CDR1 SEHNR, CDR2 FQNEAQ (reference sequence). The germline V and J ends were trimmed by 7 bases and 13 bases, with 28 bases remaining between them. The CDR3, as DNA: TGTGCCAGCACCTCGGGAGGGGGCGTCTCTGTCCGGGCGCTGTTTTTT. This translates into CASTSGGGVSVRALFF.

Comments on this clonotype: It may be a read error: a sequence one base away is much more abundant. The genes are TRBV2 and TRBJ1-4, with 9 bases matching TRBD1. This CDR3 region has 14 residues. The J segment lost 7 bases and the V segment lost 8 bases, leaving 8 bases of the junction unmatched. Germline loops: CDR1 SNHLY, CDR2 FYNNEI. The chain's CDR3 is CASGDPGQGEKLFF. The CDR3 DNA reads TGTGCCAGCGGAGATCCGGGACAGGGTGAAAAACTGTTTTTT.

The V call is TRBV19, the J call TRBJ2-1; 10 positions agree with TRBD1. Germline V gene sequence: CDR1 LNHDA, CDR2 SQIVND (reference sequence). The CDR3 loop spans 16 amino acids. V dropped 2 bases and J dropped 5; count of bases not matched to a gene: 6. The CDR3 bases are TGTGCCAGTAGTATAATCCCCGGGACAGGGGACAATGAGCAGTTCTTC. It encodes CASSIIPGTGDNEQFF. The complete variable domain, with remaining parts taken from reference TRBV19 and TRBJ2-1, reads DGGITQSPKYLFRKEGQNVTLSCEQNLNHDAMYWYRQDPGQGLRLIYYSQIVNDFQKGDIAEGYSVSREKKESFPLTVTSAQKNPTAFYLCASSIIPGTGDNEQFFGPGTRLTVL.

This clonotype was picked up one time. Given a much more abundant clone one base away, this may be a read error. The chain recombines TRBV19 with TRBJ2-3, with TRBD1 as a possible D gene (6 bases). Germline CDR1 is LNHDA and CDR2 is SQIVND (reference sequence). The length of the CDR3 is 13 residues. The DNA for the CDR3 is TGTGCCACCCAGGGGCGAGGCACAGATATGCAGTATTTT. Translation: CATQGRGTDMQYF.

This clonotype was recorded at least ten times. The chain is built from TRBV15 and TRBJ2-3; 11 nucleotides match TRBD2. This CDR3 comprises 15 residues. Germline loops: CDR1 LNHNV, CDR2 YYDKDF (reference sequence). V dropped 0 bases and J dropped 6; count of bases not matched to a gene: 2. For the CDR3, the DNA is TGTGCCACCAGCAGAGATACTAGCGGGAGCGATACGCAGTATTTT. It is translated as CATSRDTSGSDTQYF.

This clonotype was seen many times. The rearrangement links TRBV20-1 to TRBJ2-3, with 14 bases lining up with TRBD2. The germline gives CDR1 DFQATT, CDR2 SNEGSKA (reference sequence). The J segment lost 1 base and the V segment lost 5 bases, leaving 2 bases of the junction unmatched. The CDR3 is 15 amino acids. The CDR3 region has the DNA TGCAGTGCTGGGACTAGCGGGGGCCGCACAGATACGCAGTATTTT. Translated, it gives CSAGTSGGRTDTQYF.

This clonotype was counted between two and nine times. The rearrangement joins TRBV18 to TRBJ2-3; D is unresolved. This CDR3 comprises 13 residues. Trimming shortened V by 1 base and J by 3 bases, and 5 bases separated the two germline ends. Germline CDR1 reads KGHSH; CDR2 reads LQKENI. The CDR3 DNA reads as TGTGCCAGCTCACCACAGGCTACAGATACGCAGTATTTT. It is translated as CASSPQATDTQYF.

This clonotype was seen a handful of times. The chain joins TRBV28 to TRBJ2-6; D gene uncertain. CDR1 and CDR2 from the germline V gene are MDHEN and SYDVKM. The V end was cut by 7 bases, the J end by 2 bases, with 6 bases between. CDR3 length equals 13 residues. DNA for the CDR3: TGTGCCAGCATGGTAGCTGGGGCCAACGTCCTGACTTTC. Translating gives CASMVAGANVLTF.

In this sample, this clonotype turned up a few times. This rearrangement joins TRBV7-9 to TRBJ2-5; 13 bases align to TRBD2. Trimming cost V 5 bases and J 5 bases; bases outside gene matches: 11. Germline V gene lookup returns CDR1 SEHNR and CDR2 FQNEAQ (reference sequence). The CDR3 is 17 residues long. CDR3 sequence (DNA): TGTGCCAGCAGCCCCACGACTAGCGGGGGGCAGGGGGAGACCCAGTACTTC. The encoded protein is CASSPTTSGGQGETQYF.

Many counts were recorded for this clonotype. The chain joins TRBV30 to TRBJ1-3; the D is unclear. Germline CDR1 reads GTSNPN; CDR2 reads SVGIG (reference sequence). The CDR3 runs 14 residues. V lost 3 bases to trimming and J lost 1 base, with 10 bases between them. The CDR3, as DNA: TGTGCCTGGAGGCCTGGAGGGTCTGGAAACACCATATATTTT. Translating gives CAWRPGGSGNTIYF.

This clonotype was seen ten or more times. This chain uses TRBV10-2 with TRBJ2-3; D unclear. This CDR3 region has 13 residues. Per germline, CDR1 WSHSY and CDR2 SAAADI. With 7 bases removed from V and 5 bases from J, the gap between germline ends came to 13 bases. Here the CDR3 DNA reads TGCGCCAGCACCCACTCACCGATAGATACGCAGTATTTT. Translating gives CASTHSPIDTQYF.

This clonotype was recorded at least ten times. The chain recombines TRBV6-1 with TRBJ2-7; 9 bases line up with TRBD2. Germline V lookup: CDR1 MNHNS, CDR2 SASEGT. Unmatched junction bases numbered 5, after V lost 3 bases and J lost 2 bases. The CDR3 spans 15 residues. Here the CDR3 DNA reads TGTGCCAGCAGTGAGCTTAGCGGGAGAGCCTACGAGCAGTACTTC. It translates to CASSELSGRAYEQYF.

As concerns this clonotype: Since a much larger clone is just one base distant, this may be a read error. The chain joins TRBV6-1 to TRBJ2-7; 8 nucleotides agree with TRBD1. The length of the CDR3 is 14 residues. Per the germline V gene, CDR1 is MNHNS and CDR2 is SASEGT. The CDR3 bases are TGTGCCGGCAGGACCGAACAGGGGGCCTACGAGCAGTACTTC. The encoded protein is CAGRTEQGAYEQYF.

The J gene is TRBJ2-5, the V gene TRBV6-5; 8 bases are a match to TRBD2. The germline gives CDR1 MNHEY, CDR2 SVGAGI. CDR3 length: 14 residues. V gave up 6 bases and J gave up 1 base; unmatched junction bases: 4. CDR3 bases: TGTGCCAGCAGCGCCGCGGGGGGCCAAGAGACCCAGTACTTC. Protein: CASSAAGGQETQYF.